These 5 T cell receptor beta chains share one sample of origin, sequenced in a study of blood T cell repertoires in COVID-19. Profiled with immunoSEQ multiplex PCR; TCRdb holds only in-frame clones, not every one. Among some 68,000 clones listed, 80% to 90% were seen once. The sample was peripheral blood. The receptors were gathered from a man aged 45-65 years with acute or convalescent COVID-19.

This rearrangement joins TRBV11-2 to TRBJ2-1; D remains unclear. CDR1 SGHAT and CDR2 FQNNGV come from the germline V gene. This CDR3 region has 12 residues. V was pared by 6 bases and J by 7 bases, with 10 bases between. CDR3 sequence reads: CASRGRSNEQFF. The CDR3 bases are TGTGCCAGCAGGGGCCGTAGTAATGAGCAGTTCTTC.

The chain recombines TRBV5-1 with TRBJ1-4, with 7 bases that match TRBD1. V gave up 4 bases and J gave up 0 bases; unmatched junction bases: 9. Per germline, CDR1 SGHRS and CDR2 YFSETQ. The CDR3 consists of 17 residues. CDR3 in amino acids: CASSRDRVGATNEKLFF. CDR3 DNA: TGCGCCAGCAGCCGAGACAGGGTTGGTGCAACTAATGAAAAACTGTTTTTT.

This clone came up once. The chain carries TRBV28 and TRBJ1-3; no clear D gene. V lost 11 bases and J 1 base, leaving 9 bases between the germline ends. The CDR3 length is 12 residues. Germline-derived CDR1 and CDR2 are MDHEN and SYDVKM. The CDR3 DNA is TGTGCCGTCCTAGGATCTGGAAACACCATATATTTT. This gives the protein CAVLGSGNTIYF.

The rearrangement links TRBV7-9 to TRBJ2-1, with 14 bases lining up with TRBD2. Germline-derived CDR1 and CDR2 are SEHNR and FQNEAQ (reference sequence). Trimming at V came to 5 bases and at J to 5 bases, leaving 14 bases not matched to a gene. There are 19 residues in the CDR3. The DNA of the CDR3 is TGTGCCAGCAGCGACTACCTGGGACTAGCGGGAGAGGGGGACAATGAGCAGTTCTTC. The encoded protein is CASSDYLGLAGEGDNEQFF.

V and J are TRBV6-5 and TRBJ2-1, with TRBD2 as a possible D gene (6 bases). The CDR3 runs to 15 residues. Trimming shortened V by 6 bases and J by 8 bases, and 20 bases separated the two germline ends. The germline V gene has CDR1 MNHEY and CDR2 SVGAGI. CDR3 region: CASSGGMGRRDEQFF. As DNA, the CDR3 is TGTGCCAGCAGCGGGGGAATGGGACGACGCGATGAGCAGTTCTTC.